This record looks at one T cell receptor beta chain sequence and its context. Antigen: not known. The entry originates in a study of cytomegalovirus exposure and HLA in healthy donors. The PCR had 60 Vbeta and 13 Jbeta primers. Clones were sequenced by immunoSEQ multiplex PCR, and TCRdb holds only the in-frame ones, with some missing. The data hold about 150,000 clones, with approximately 83% observed a single time. Study-level points and caveats: An analysis was carried out at a later point. It showed that HLA-associated TCR beta chains were more clonally expanded than equally common non-associated chains. Cytomegalovirus-associated TCR beta chains were listed, numbering more than 150.

Looked up from germline, CDR1 is SGDLS and CDR2 is YYNGEE. Trimming pared 6 bases from V and 1 base from J, leaving 7 bases between. This CDR3 has 13 residues. The sequence was collected from a male donor in good health and CMV-seronegative. This chain links TRBV9 with TRBJ2-2; D is possibly TRBD1 (5 bases). Sequencing input: PBMCs. The CDR3 DNA follows: TGTGCCAGCAAAAGGGGGAACACCGGGGAGCTGTTTTTT. This gives the protein CASKRGNTGELFF.